This entry concerns a single T cell receptor (beta chain). These data belong to a study of PD-L1 blockade in urothelial cancer. The protocol was immunoSEQ multiplex PCR, while the TCRdb copy is restricted to in-frame clones and leaves out a portion. The table has 58,000 or so clones, roughly 86% seen once. All patients carried locally advanced or metastatic urothelial carcinoma. The CDR3 runs to 17 residues. V lost 8 bases to trimming and J lost 0 bases, with 20 bases between them. Germline V gives CDR1 MDHEN, CDR2 SYDVKM. This TCR was sampled from a man in his fifties with urothelial cancer. The chain uses TRBV28 and TRBJ2-1; maybe TRBD2 (5 bases). The sample consisted of PBMCs, taken around atezolizumab (anti-PD-L1) treatment. The CDR3 coding sequence is TGTGCCAGCCCGGACTCGTCAAGACCAAGCTCCTACAATGAGCAGTTCTTC. Amino acids: CASPDSSRPSSYNEQFF.